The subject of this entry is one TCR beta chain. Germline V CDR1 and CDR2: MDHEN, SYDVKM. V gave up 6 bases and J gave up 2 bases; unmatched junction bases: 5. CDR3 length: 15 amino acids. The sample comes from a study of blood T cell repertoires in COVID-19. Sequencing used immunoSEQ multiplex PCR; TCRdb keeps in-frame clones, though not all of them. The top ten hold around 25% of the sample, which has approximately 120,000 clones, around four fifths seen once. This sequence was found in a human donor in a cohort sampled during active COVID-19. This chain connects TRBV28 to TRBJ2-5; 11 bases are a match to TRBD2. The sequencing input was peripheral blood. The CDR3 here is CASSALAGGQETQYF. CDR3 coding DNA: TGTGCCAGCAGCGCTTTAGCGGGGGGGCAAGAGACCCAGTACTTC.